The 14 T cell receptor beta chains listed next were all sequenced from one sample in a study of blood T cell repertoires in COVID-19 (dated by TCRdb to the early 2020s). The library was produced with the immunoSEQ multiplex PCR assay. Drawn from immuneACCESS, this table holds only the in-frame rearrangements with V and J called that TCRdb kept. Clones are partly lost; checked studies trace under half to an unresolved V gene and leave the rest unexplained. The sample has approximately 120,000 clones on record, approximately 86% of them singletons. The ten largest clones take up around 18% of the sample. Material for sequencing was peripheral blood. The source is a woman aged 50 to 65 who had recovered from COVID-19.

This clone was seen only once. The chain carries TRBV5-5 and TRBJ1-6, with TRBD1 as a possible D gene (5 bases). This CDR3 contains 15 residues. Trimming took 2 bases from V and 0 from J, leaving 6 bases between them. Germline CDR1 and CDR2: SGHKS and YYEKEE (reference sequence). CDR3 sequence (DNA): TGTGCCAGCAGCTTCCAGGGCTCCTATAATTCACCCCTCCACTTT. Protein: CASSFQGSYNSPLHF.

The rearrangement joins TRBV9 to TRBJ2-2; no firm D call. The V end lost 3 bases, the J end lost 6 bases, and 12 bases lay between the germline ends. The CDR3 length is 14 residues. Looked up from germline, CDR1 is SGDLS and CDR2 is YYNGEE. The CDR3, as DNA: TGTGCCAGCAGCGACAGCCTTTCTGCCGGGGAGCTGTTTTTT. As protein: CASSDSLSAGELFF.

This chain uses TRBV5-4 with TRBJ1-1; 7 nucleotides agree with TRBD1. Germline V lookup: CDR1 SGHNT, CDR2 YYREEE (reference sequence). This CDR3 region has 15 residues. Trimming took 3 bases from V and 1 from J; bases not matched to a gene: 6. The CDR3: CASSSRGQSNTEAFF. CDR3 DNA sequence: TGTGCCAGCAGCTCCCGGGGACAGTCGAACACTGAAGCTTTCTTT.

J is TRBJ2-3 and V is TRBV5-1, with 8 bases that match TRBD1. This CDR3 has 13 amino acids. Germline V gene lookup returns CDR1 SGHRS and CDR2 YFSETQ. J was trimmed by 6 bases and V by 4 bases; bases with no gene match: 4. CDR3 loop: CASSLRTGDTQYF. Written as DNA, the CDR3 is TGCGCCAGCAGCCTCCGGACAGGGGATACGCAGTATTTT.

The rearrangement joins TRBV4-2 to TRBJ1-5, with D maybe TRBD1 (5 bases). The CDR3 runs 12 residues. Trimming removed 2 bases from V and 9 bases from J, with 8 bases in between. Germline values: CDR1 LGHNA, CDR2 YNFKEQ. Written as DNA, the CDR3 is TGTGCCAGCAGCCAACCAGGGCTGCCCCAGCATTTT. Residues: CASSQPGLPQHF.

The gene calls are TRBV6-6 and TRBJ1-5, with unresolved D. The CDR3 is made up of 13 amino acids. V lost 5 bases to trimming and J lost 11 bases, with 16 bases between them. The germline gives CDR1 MNHNY, CDR2 SVGAGI (reference sequence). The CDR3 DNA is TGTGCCAGCAGTCCTCTCGAGGAGATGGCCCAGCATTTT. Its translation is CASSPLEEMAQHF.

This clone was picked up a small number of times. CDR3 protein: CASSLPPWRKNTEAFF. In DNA, the CDR3 is TGTGCCAGCAGCTTACCACCGTGGCGGAAGAACACTGAAGCTTTCTTT. The chain has TRBV7-6 and TRBJ1-1, with D unresolved. The germline gives CDR1 SGHVS, CDR2 FNYEAQ. The CDR3 loop spans 16 amino acids. With 2 bases removed from V and 1 base from J, the gap between germline ends came to 14 bases.

The chain links TRBV19 to TRBJ2-1; 15 bases fit TRBD2. CDR1 and CDR2 from the germline V gene are LNHDA and SQIVND (reference sequence). V gave up 3 bases and J gave up 2 bases; unmatched junction bases: 5. CDR3 size: 18 residues. CDR3 amino acids: CASSIRTSGGVAYNEQFF. The CDR3 nucleotides are TGTGCCAGTAGTATCCGGACTAGCGGGGGGGTGGCCTACAATGAGCAGTTCTTC.

V gene TRBV11-2 combines with J gene TRBJ1-3; D remains unclear. V was shortened by 2 bases and J by 0 bases, with 8 bases between the two germline ends. The CDR3 is 15 residues long. CDR1 is SGHAT, CDR2 FQNNGV, per germline. CDR3 coding DNA: TGTGCCAGCAGCTTATCCGAGGACTCTGGAAACACCATATATTTT. As protein: CASSLSEDSGNTIYF.

The V call is TRBV4-3, the J call TRBJ2-3, with D tentatively TRBD1 (5 bases). CDR3 length: 15 amino acids. The V gene lost 0 bases and the J gene lost 4 bases, with 11 bases spanning the gap. CDR1 is LGHNA and CDR2 is YSLEER in the germline V gene. This chain's CDR3 is CASSQDQGWADTQYF. As DNA, the CDR3 is TGCGCCAGCAGCCAAGATCAGGGCTGGGCAGATACGCAGTATTTT.

The genes are TRBV7-8 and TRBJ2-7, with TRBD1 matching over 7 bases. The CDR3 runs 14 residues. Unmatched junction bases numbered 11, after V lost 5 bases and J lost 7 bases. Germline assignment: CDR1 SGHVS and CDR2 FQNEAQ. The CDR3 reads CASSRVGQVGEQYF. The DNA for the CDR3 is TGTGCCAGCAGCCGGGTCGGACAGGTGGGGGAGCAGTACTTC.

The rearrangement links TRBV6-4 to TRBJ2-1; weak D call: TRBD1 (6 bases). Germline lookup yields CDR1 MRHNA and CDR2 SNTAGT. Trimming stripped 2 bases from V and 0 bases from J, with 8 bases between. There are 15 residues in the CDR3. The CDR3 sequence is CASSDTDSSYNEQFF. The DNA for the CDR3 is TGTGCCAGCAGTGACACGGACAGCTCCTACAATGAGCAGTTCTTC.

J is TRBJ2-7 and V is TRBV6-5; D is perhaps TRBD1 (6 bases). This CDR3 contains 14 residues. V dropped 2 bases and J dropped 5 bases, with 13 bases sitting between them. The V gene's germline CDR1 is MNHEY and CDR2 SVGAGI. The CDR3 nucleotides read TGTGCCAGCAGTTACATCGGGACACATCACGAGCAGTACTTC. Translating it yields CASSYIGTHHEQYF.

V gene TRBV2 combines with J gene TRBJ1-3; tentatively, D is TRBD1 (5 bases). This CDR3 comprises 16 residues. Germline CDR1 SNHLY, CDR2 FYNNEI. The V end lost 2 bases, the J end lost 0 bases, and 11 bases lay between the germline ends. The CDR3 DNA is TGTGCCAGCAGTGAACAGGGTTCCCACTCTGGAAACACCATATATTTT. Residues: CASSEQGSHSGNTIYF.